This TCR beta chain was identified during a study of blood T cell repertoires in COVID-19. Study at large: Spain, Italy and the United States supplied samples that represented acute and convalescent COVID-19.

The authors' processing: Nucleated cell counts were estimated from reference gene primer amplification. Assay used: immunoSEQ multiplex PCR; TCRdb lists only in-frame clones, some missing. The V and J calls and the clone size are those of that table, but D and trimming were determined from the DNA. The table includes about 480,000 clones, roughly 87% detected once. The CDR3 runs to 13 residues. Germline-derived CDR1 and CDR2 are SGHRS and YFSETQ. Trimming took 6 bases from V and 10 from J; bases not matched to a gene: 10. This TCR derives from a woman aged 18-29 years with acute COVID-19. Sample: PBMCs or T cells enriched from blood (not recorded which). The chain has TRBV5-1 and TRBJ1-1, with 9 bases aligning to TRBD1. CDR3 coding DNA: TGCGCCAGCAACGAATCACCGGACAGGGGAGCTTTCTTT. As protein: CASNESPDRGAFF.